This TCR beta chain was found in a study of CD8 T cells in ankylosing spondylitis. General study results and limits: Disease-linked clones reportedly concentrated significantly in matched ankylosing spondylitis synovial fluid. One TCR beta motif, made up of fewer than 10 highly homologous variants, appeared characteristic of ankylosing spondylitis blood. Those disease-linked clones were CD8+; they were also relatively rare in peripheral blood.

Germline lookup yields CDR1 SGHTA and CDR2 FQGNSA. This CDR3 spans 14 amino acids. Trimming took 6 bases from V and 2 from J, leaving 12 bases between them. This clonotype appeared a few times. What it binds is not known. TCRdb re-called the 5' RACE reads through MiXCR, storing one row per CDR3 protein. The sample has about 840,000 distinct CDR3 sequences, roughly 10% seen once. The sequenced sample was blood, either unsorted or a sorted T cell fraction (not recorded which). The TCR originated in a male donor with ankylosing spondylitis. This chain joins TRBV7-2 and TRBJ2-3, with unresolved D. This CDR3 reads CASSKGPNTDTQYF. Here the CDR3 DNA reads TGTGCCAGCAGTAAAGGGCCGAACACAGATACGCAGTATTTT. Looking up the rest from reference TRBV7-2 and TRBJ2-3 gives the full variable domain: GAGVSQSPSNKVTEKGKDVELRCDPISGHTALYWYRQSLGQGLEFLIYFQGNSAPDKSGLPSDRFSAERTGGSVSTLTIQRTQQEDSAVYLCASSKGPNTDTQYFGPGTRLTVL.